The rows below give T cell receptor beta chains drawn from one sample of a study of human T cells and chemical hapten exposure. MiXCR was run by TCRdb on the RACE reads, yielding one entry per CDR3 protein. The profile covers about 160,000 distinct CDR3 sequences, with 25% to 35% appearing a single time and approximately 2.1% taken by the ten largest. This specimen was whole blood, taken in connection with sensitization to the hapten diphenylcyclopropenone (DPC). The receptors originated from a woman aged 18 to 35 with alopecia areata. Some clones in this sample may be carry-over from other donors' samples. The CDR3 runs from the conserved cysteine through the conserved F or W. A D gene is named only where the DNA matches it firmly. Expanded clones get a size class; other rows say once, few or many, or leave the size out.

>TRBV6-4|many|TRBJ2-3|TRBD2
CASSDSAGVTDTQYF
TGTGCCAGCAGTGACTCAGCGGGGGTAACAGATACGCAGTATTTT
>TRBV6-6|.|TRBJ2-3|.
CASSYPDRPVGDTQYF
TGTGCCAGCAGTTACCCCGACAGGCCGGTAGGAGATACGCAGTATTTT
>TRBV29-1|few|TRBJ2-7|.
CSGGRNSEQYF
TGCAGTGGGGGACGCAATTCCGAGCAGTACTTC
>TRBV4-2|few|TRBJ2-2|.
CASSQAGFDGELFF
TGTGCCAGCAGCCAAGCAGGGTTCGACGGGGAGCTGTTTTTT
>TRBV4-3|.|TRBJ2-3|TRBD2
CASSQGGRATDTQYF
TGCGCCAGCAGCCAAGGCGGGAGGGCCACAGATACGCAGTATTTT
>TRBV3-1|.|TRBJ2-7|.
CASSQFSGPNPYEQYF
TGTGCCAGCAGCCAATTTTCGGGCCCGAATCCCTACGAGCAGTACTTC
>TRBV11-2|.|TRBJ1-4|.
CASSLDNGLWKLFF
TGTGCCAGCAGCTTAGACAACGGGCTATGGAAACTGTTTTTT
>TRBV10-2|few|TRBJ2-7|TRBD2
CASKRAGGDEQYF
TGCGCCAGCAAGAGAGCGGGGGGCGACGAGCAGTACTTC
>TRBV7-2|.|TRBJ2-1|.
CANRLSGAYNEQFF
TGTGCCAACCGACTAAGCGGAGCTTACAATGAGCAGTTCTTC
>TRBV12-2|.|TRBJ2-7|.
CASRLAMGVQYHEQYF
TGTGCAAGTCGCTTAGCCATGGGGGTTCAGTACCACGAGCAGTACTTC
>TRBV11-2|.|TRBJ2-3|.
CASSYISDADTQYF
TGTGCCAGCAGTTATATTAGCGACGCAGATACGCAGTATTTT
>TRBV3-1|.|TRBJ2-4|TRBD2
CASSQGFAGVAKNIQYF
TGTGCCAGCAGCCAAGGTTTTGCGGGAGTAGCCAAAAACATTCAGTACTTC
>TRBV4-1|.|TRBJ2-5|TRBD1
CASSQSGQADQETQYF
TGCGCCAGCAGCCAATCGGGACAGGCGGACCAAGAGACCCAGTACTTC
>TRBV7-2|.|TRBJ2-4|.
CASSSSASLAKNIQYF
TGTGCCAGCAGCTCGTCAGCGTCGCTAGCCAAAAACATTCAGTACTTC
>TRBV5-1|.|TRBJ1-2|.
CASSLGYSYYGYTF
TGCGCCAGCAGCTTGGGGTATTCTTACTATGGCTACACCTTC
>TRBV20-1|.|TRBJ2-7|.
CSARDGTYEQYF
TGCAGTGCTAGAGATGGGACCTACGAGCAGTACTTC
>TRBV6-6|.|TRBJ1-6|.
CASSYAASDSPLHF
TGTGCCAGCAGTTACGCAGCGTCTGATTCACCCCTCCACTTT
>TRBV7-3|few|TRBJ2-3|.
CASSFRQATDTQYF
TGTGCCAGCAGCTTCCGACAGGCCACAGATACGCAGTATTTT
>TRBV10-3|few|TRBJ2-1|.
CAISLVDNEQFF
TGTGCCATCAGTCTGGTAGACAATGAGCAGTTCTTC
>TRBV6-2/TRBV6-3|.|TRBJ2-7|.
CASPGLGPYQEQYF
TGTGCCAGCCCGGGGTTGGGACCCTATCAGGAGCAGTACTTC
>TRBV5-1|.|TRBJ2-6|.
CASSPRQGGTNSGANVLTF
TGCGCCAGCAGCCCCCGACAGGGAGGGACAAACTCTGGGGCCAACGTCCTGACTTTC
>TRBV5-1|.|TRBJ2-7|TRBD1
CASSETGAQRMYEQYF
TGCGCCAGCAGCGAAACAGGGGCCCAAAGGATGTACGAGCAGTACTTC
>TRBV7-6|.|TRBJ1-6|.
CASSLPLSPLHF
TGTGCCAGCAGCTTACCCCTCTCACCCCTCCACTTT
>TRBV6-2/TRBV6-3|many|TRBJ1-5|.
CASGGVPQPQHF
TGTGCCAGCGGCGGGGTTCCCCAGCCCCAGCATTTT
>TRBV10-3|few|TRBJ1-4|.
CAIGDGTNEKLFF
TGTGCCATCGGGGACGGCACTAATGAAAAACTGTTTTTT
>TRBV10-3|once|TRBJ2-1|TRBD2
CAISVVLAGGNNEQFF
TGTGCCATCAGTGTGGTACTAGCGGGGGGGAACAATGAGCAGTTCTTC
>TRBV4-1|few|TRBJ2-3|.
CASSQGFADTQYF
TGCGCCAGCAGCCAAGGTTTCGCAGATACGCAGTATTTT
>TRBV5-5|.|TRBJ1-4|.
CASSLVRRANEKLFF
TGTGCCAGCAGCTTGGTCAGGCGCGCTAATGAAAAACTGTTTTTT
>TRBV7-3|few|TRBJ2-3|TRBD1
CASSLKGGQGEDTQYF
TGTGCCAGCAGCTTAAAGGGGGGACAGGGGGAAGATACGCAGTATTTT
>TRBV6-6|few|TRBJ2-3|.
CASRPPGLGSDTQYF
TGTGCCAGCAGACCCCCAGGTCTAGGGTCAGATACGCAGTATTTT
>TRBV5-5|few|TRBJ2-2|.
CASSFVAGSNTGELFF
TGTGCCAGCAGCTTTGTCGCAGGGTCGAACACCGGGGAGCTGTTTTTT